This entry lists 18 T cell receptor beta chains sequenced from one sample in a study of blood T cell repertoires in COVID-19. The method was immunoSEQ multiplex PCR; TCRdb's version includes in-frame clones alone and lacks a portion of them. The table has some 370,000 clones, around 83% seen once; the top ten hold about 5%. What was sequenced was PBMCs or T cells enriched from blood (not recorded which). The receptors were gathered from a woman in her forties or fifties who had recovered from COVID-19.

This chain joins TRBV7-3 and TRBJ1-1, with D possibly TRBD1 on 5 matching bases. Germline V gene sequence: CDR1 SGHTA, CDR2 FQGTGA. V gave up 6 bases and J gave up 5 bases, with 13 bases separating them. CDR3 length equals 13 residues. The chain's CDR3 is CASSRGQGTEAFF. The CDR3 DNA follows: TGTGCCAGCAGTCGAGGCCAGGGAACTGAAGCTTTCTTT. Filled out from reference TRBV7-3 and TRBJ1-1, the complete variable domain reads GAGVSQTPSNKVTEKGKYVELRCDPISGHTALYWYRQSLGQGPEFLIYFQGTGAADDSGLPNDRFFAVRPEGSVSTLKIQRTERGDSAVYLCASSRGQGTEAFFGQGTRLTVV.

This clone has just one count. The CDR3, as DNA: TGTGCCAGCAGGCCGTGGGACAGAGAGTACGAGCAGTACTTC. This sequence encodes CASRPWDREYEQYF. The chain has TRBV2 and TRBJ2-7, with 7 positions matching TRBD1. There are 14 residues in the CDR3. Germline trimming cut 6 bases from V and 4 bases from J; bases unmatched to any gene: 9. The germline V gene has CDR1 SNHLY and CDR2 FYNNEI.

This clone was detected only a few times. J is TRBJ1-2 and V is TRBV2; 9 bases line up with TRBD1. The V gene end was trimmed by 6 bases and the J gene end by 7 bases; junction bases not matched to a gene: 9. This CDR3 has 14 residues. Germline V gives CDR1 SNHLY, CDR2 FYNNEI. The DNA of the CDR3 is TGTGCCAGCAGGCTGGGACAGGGAGCAATTGGCTACACCTTC. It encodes CASRLGQGAIGYTF.

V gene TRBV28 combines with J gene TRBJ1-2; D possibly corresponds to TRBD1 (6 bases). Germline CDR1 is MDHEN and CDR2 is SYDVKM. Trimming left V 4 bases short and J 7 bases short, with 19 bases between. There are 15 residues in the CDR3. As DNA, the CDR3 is TGTGCCAGCAGTTCAGGGCAGGCAGGGGAGTCTGGCTACACCTTC. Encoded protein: CASSSGQAGESGYTF.

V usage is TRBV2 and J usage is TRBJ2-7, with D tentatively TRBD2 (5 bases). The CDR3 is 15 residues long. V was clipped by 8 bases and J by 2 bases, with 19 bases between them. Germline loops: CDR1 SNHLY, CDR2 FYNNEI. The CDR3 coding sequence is TGTGCCAGCTCGAATGAGGACTGGGGAACCTACGAGCAGTACTTC. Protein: CASSNEDWGTYEQYF.

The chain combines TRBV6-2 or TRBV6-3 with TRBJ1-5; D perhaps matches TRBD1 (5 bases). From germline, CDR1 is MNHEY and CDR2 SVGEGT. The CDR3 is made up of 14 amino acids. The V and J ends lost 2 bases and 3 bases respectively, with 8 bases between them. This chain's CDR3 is CASSYDSPNQPQHF. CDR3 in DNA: TGTGCCAGCAGTTACGACAGCCCCAATCAGCCCCAGCATTTT.

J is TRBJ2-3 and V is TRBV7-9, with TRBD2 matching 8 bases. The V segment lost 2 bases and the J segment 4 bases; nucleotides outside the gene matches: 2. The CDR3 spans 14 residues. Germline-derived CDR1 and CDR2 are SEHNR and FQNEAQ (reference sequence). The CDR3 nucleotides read TGTGCCAGCAGCTTACGGGGGGGCGCAGATACGCAGTATTTT. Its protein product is CASSLRGGADTQYF.

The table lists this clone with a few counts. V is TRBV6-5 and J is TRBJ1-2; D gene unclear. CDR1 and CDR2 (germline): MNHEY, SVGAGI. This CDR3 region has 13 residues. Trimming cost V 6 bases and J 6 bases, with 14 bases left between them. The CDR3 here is CASRIGYQDGYTF. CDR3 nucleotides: TGTGCCAGCAGGATTGGGTATCAGGATGGCTACACCTTC.

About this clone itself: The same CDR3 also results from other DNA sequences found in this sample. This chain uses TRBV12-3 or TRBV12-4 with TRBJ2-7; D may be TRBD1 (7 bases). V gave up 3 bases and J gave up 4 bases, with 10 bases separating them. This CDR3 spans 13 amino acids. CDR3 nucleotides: TGTGCCAGCAGTTTCAGGGGGGCATACGAGCAGTACTTC. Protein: CASSFRGAYEQYF.

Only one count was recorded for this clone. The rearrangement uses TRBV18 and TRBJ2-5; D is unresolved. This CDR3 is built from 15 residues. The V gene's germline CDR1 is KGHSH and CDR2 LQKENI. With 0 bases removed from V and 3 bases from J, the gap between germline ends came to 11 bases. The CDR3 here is CASSPPGKTKETQYF. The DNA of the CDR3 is TGTGCCAGCTCACCACCGGGCAAAACGAAAGAGACCCAGTACTTC.

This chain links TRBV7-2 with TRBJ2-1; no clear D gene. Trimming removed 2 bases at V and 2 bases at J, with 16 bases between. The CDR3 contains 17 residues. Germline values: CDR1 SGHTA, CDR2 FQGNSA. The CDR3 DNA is TGTGCCAGCAGCTTATCGCCCGGGTTGGATACCTACAATGAGCAGTTCTTC. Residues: CASSLSPGLDTYNEQFF.

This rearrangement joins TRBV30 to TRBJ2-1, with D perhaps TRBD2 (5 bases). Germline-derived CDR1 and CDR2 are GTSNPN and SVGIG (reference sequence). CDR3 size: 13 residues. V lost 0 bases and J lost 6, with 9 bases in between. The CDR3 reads CAWSVSGLNEQFF. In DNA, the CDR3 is TGTGCCTGGAGTGTCTCCGGACTCAATGAGCAGTTCTTC.

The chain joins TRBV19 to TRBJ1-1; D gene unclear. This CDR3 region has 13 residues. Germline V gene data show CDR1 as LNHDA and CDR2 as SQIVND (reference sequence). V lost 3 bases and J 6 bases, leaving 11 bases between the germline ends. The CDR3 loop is CASSMSITSEAFF. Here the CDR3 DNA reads TGTGCCAGTAGTATGTCGATAACATCTGAAGCTTTCTTT.

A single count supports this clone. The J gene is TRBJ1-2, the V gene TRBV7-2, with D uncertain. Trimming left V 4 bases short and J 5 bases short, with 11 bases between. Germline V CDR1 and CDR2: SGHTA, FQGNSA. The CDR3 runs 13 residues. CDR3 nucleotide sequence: TGTGCCAGCAGCTCGGGGAGAGGGTATGGCTACACCTTC. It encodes CASSSGRGYGYTF.

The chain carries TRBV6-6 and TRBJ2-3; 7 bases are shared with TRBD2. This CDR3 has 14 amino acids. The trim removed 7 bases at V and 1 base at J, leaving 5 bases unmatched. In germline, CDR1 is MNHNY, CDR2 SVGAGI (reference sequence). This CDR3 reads CASKGRERTDTQYF. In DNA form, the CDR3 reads TGTGCCAGCAAAGGGCGGGAGCGCACAGATACGCAGTATTTT.

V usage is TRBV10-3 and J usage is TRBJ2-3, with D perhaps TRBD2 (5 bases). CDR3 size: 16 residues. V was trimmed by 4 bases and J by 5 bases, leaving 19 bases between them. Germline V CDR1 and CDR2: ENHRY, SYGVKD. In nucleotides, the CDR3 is TGTGCCATCAGTGGTCGAGCGGCCCACCTAGAAGATACGCAGTATTTT. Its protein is CAISGRAAHLEDTQYF.

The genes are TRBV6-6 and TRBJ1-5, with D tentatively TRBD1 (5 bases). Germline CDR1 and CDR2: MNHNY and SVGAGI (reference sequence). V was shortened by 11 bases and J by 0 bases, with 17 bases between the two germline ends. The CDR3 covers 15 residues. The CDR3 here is CAVTGALDSNQPQHF. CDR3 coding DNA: TGTGCCGTTACAGGAGCCCTCGATAGCAATCAGCCCCAGCATTTT.

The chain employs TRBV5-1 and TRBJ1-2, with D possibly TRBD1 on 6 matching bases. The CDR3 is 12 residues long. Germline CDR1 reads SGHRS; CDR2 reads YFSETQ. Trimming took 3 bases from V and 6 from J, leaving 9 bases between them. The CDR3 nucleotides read TGCGCCAGCAGCTCACAGGGCGATGGCTACACCTTC. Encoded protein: CASSSQGDGYTF.